This T cell receptor beta chain was recovered during a study of early T cells in non-severe SARS-CoV-2 infection. Unique molecular identifiers were attached to individual cDNA molecules. Using its own MiXCR run on the 5' RACE reads, TCRdb lists one record per CDR3 protein. The sample has about 98,000 distinct CDR3 sequences, under 15% seen once. This clonotype was picked up many times. Its antigen remains unknown. Germline V lookup: CDR1 SNHLY, CDR2 FYNNEI. There are 15 residues in the CDR3. V dropped 6 bases and J dropped 1 base, with 13 bases sitting between them. Study-wide results and limits: Clonotype matching in VDJdb favored anti-spike CD8 responses and did not capture private and CD4 specificities.

The source is an adult who was a healthcare worker with PCR-confirmed SARS-CoV-2 infection or an uninfected control (not recorded which). The chain has TRBV2 and TRBJ1-5; tentative D call: TRBD1 (6 bases). Sequencing input: whole blood. CDR3 coding DNA: TGTGCCAGCAGCCTAGGGGGTCCGAGCAATCAGCCCCAGCATTTT. Translated, it gives CASSLGGPSNQPQHF.